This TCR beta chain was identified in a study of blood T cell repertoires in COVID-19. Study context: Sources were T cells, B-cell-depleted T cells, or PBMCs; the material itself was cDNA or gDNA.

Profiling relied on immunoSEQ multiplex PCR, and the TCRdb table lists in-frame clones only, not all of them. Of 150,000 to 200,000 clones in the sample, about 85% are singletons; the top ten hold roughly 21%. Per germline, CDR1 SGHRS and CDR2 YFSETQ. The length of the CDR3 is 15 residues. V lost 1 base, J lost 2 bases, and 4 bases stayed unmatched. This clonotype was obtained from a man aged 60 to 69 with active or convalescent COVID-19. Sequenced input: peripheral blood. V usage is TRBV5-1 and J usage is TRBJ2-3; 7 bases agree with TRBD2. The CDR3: CASSLMTSYTDTQYF. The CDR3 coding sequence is TGCGCCAGCAGCTTGATGACTAGCTACACAGATACGCAGTATTTT.